This T cell receptor beta chain was found in a study of regulatory T cells in long-lasting Graves disease. Overall study findings and caveats: Persistent cases favored TRBV28, TRBJ1-2 and TRBJ2-5.

Time point meaning: persistent/refractory GD, antithyroid drugs over 5 years with positive TRAb. From PBMCs, RNA was extracted and then used to make the TCR library. The CDR3 runs to 11 residues. Germline values: CDR1 DFQATT, CDR2 SNEGSKA (reference sequence). V gave up 4 bases and J gave up 7 bases, with 8 bases separating them. Libraries of TCR beta came from iRepertoire HTBI primers plus Arm-PCR of CDR3 regions. TCRdb fed the multiplex PCR reads into MiXCR, producing one record per CDR3 protein. The sample consists of a few hundred thousand distinct CDR3 sequences, 20% to 25% of them appearing once. This clonotype was observed a handful of times. As yet, its antigen is unknown.

Here the sequenced sample was peripheral blood mononuclear cells (PBMCs), taken when the disease was refractory, from a patient treated with antithyroid drugs. The TCR sequence derives from a female donor with Graves disease. V is TRBV20-1 and J is TRBJ1-5; D gene unclear. The CDR3 spells CSAMSGQPQHF. Written as DNA, the CDR3 is TGCAGTGCTATGAGTGGGCAGCCCCAGCATTTT.